Listed below are T cell receptor beta chains from one sample, sequenced in a study of T cell changes during pregnancy in multiple sclerosis. Repertoires were generated with immunoSEQ multiplex PCR, while TCRdb's copy carries only in-frame clones and drops some. The sample has about 66,000 clones, roughly nine tenths seen once. Sequences were derived from CD8+ T cells from peripheral blood mononuclear cells, sampled before pregnancy. Receptors originate from a female donor with multiple sclerosis, enrolled in a pregnancy study. Each CDR3 is given with its conserved first and last residue. D genes are given only for firm matches. Expanded clones are given a class, and other clones once, few, many or no size at all.

j_gene	v_gene	abundance	d_gene	CDR3nt	CDR3aa
TRBJ2-7	TRBV2	.	.	TGTGCCAGCATTGGGGCCAGATACGAGCAGTACTTC	CASIGARYEQYF
TRBJ2-1	TRBV29-1	.	.	TGCAGCGTTGTTACCTACAATGAGCAGTTCTTC	CSVVTYNEQFF
TRBJ1-1	TRBV19	.	TRBD1	TGTGCCACTATAGGACGGGCAGGGGGCACTGAAGCTTTCTTT	CATIGRAGGTEAFF
TRBJ2-1	TRBV6-6	.	.	TGTGCCAGCGGAGGGGCCTACTACAATGAGCAGTTCTTC	CASGGAYYNEQFF
TRBJ2-5	TRBV13	once	TRBD2	TGTGCCAGCAGCTTTTCTAGCGGGAGGAAACAAGAGACCCAGTACTTC	CASSFSSGRKQETQYF
TRBJ1-6	TRBV2	.	TRBD1	TGTGCCAGCAGCGAAGACAGGGGATATACACCCCTCCACTTT	CASSEDRGYTPLHF
TRBJ2-3	TRBV6-4	.	TRBD2	TGTGCCAGCAGCTCTAGCGGGAGAGATACGCAGTATTTT	CASSSSGRDTQYF
TRBJ1-1	TRBV21-1	.	.	TGTGCCAGCAGTTCCTCTTGCCGGGACAGTTCTGAAGCTTTCTTT	CASSSSCRDSSEAFF
TRBJ2-5	TRBV14	.	.	TGTGCCAGCAGCCAAGGACTAGGGACGGATGAAGAGACCCAGTACTTC	CASSQGLGTDEETQYF
TRBJ1-4	TRBV13	.	.	TGTGCCAGCACGACAGCTAATGAAAAACTGTTTTTT	CASTTANEKLFF
TRBJ2-6	TRBV13	.	.	TGTGCCAGCAGCCCATTAATGGGCCTTAGCTCTGGGGCCAACGTCCTGACTTTC	CASSPLMGLSSGANVLTF
TRBJ2-5	TRBV9	.	TRBD2	TGTGCCAGCAGCGTAACTAGCGGGGGGCCGGGCGGGACCCAGTACTTC	CASSVTSGGPGGTQYF
TRBJ1-2	TRBV4-2	.	.	TGTGCCAGCAGCCAAGTGGGGGCTCCTAACTATGGCTACACCTTC	CASSQVGAPNYGYTF
TRBJ2-3	TRBV11-2	.	.	TGTGCCAGCAGCTTCGTCACAGATACGCAGTATTTT	CASSFVTDTQYF
TRBJ2-1	TRBV10-3	.	.	TGTGCCATCAGTGAGTCGGGGGGGCCTAAGTTCAATGAGCAGTTCTTC	CAISESGGPKFNEQFF
TRBJ2-7	TRBV5-6	.	.	TGTGCCAGCAGCTCCTCCCTCGAGCAGTACTTC	CASSSSLEQYF
TRBJ1-1	TRBV19	.	.	TGTGCCAGTCGCCCGAGAATGAACACTGAAGCTTTCTTT	CASRPRMNTEAFF
TRBJ2-3	TRBV27	.	.	TGTGCCAGCAGTTTATATGGCGGGGTCCCCACAGATACGCAGTATTTT	CASSLYGGVPTDTQYF
TRBJ2-3	TRBV5-8	.	TRBD2	TGTGCCAGCAGCTCGGGAAGCGGGGGGGCCGGGGCAGATACGCAGTATTTT	CASSSGSGGAGADTQYF
TRBJ2-1	TRBV9	.	TRBD1	TGTGCCAGCAGCGCTTGGACAGGGGTGCGTGAGCAGTTCTTC	CASSAWTGVREQFF
TRBJ1-6	TRBV6-1	.	.	TGTGCCACATGGGACTCCTTCAATTCACCCCTCCACTTT	CATWDSFNSPLHF
TRBJ2-7	TRBV6-6	.	.	TGTGCCAGCAGTTACTCTGGGGGGGAACAGGGCTACGAGCAGTACTTC	CASSYSGGEQGYEQYF